This T cell receptor beta chain was profiled in a study of blood T cells in healthy people across ages. The CDR3 length is 11 residues. CDR1 and CDR2 (germline): SGHRS, YFSETQ. This clonotype was seen a single time. Each individual donor underwent a draw of ten milliliters of peripheral blood. Alongside a J-beta primer mix, a sample-barcoded 5' primer served in a second PCR lasting about 6 to 12 cycles. TCRdb re-analysed the 5' RACE reads in MiXCR, keeping a single row per CDR3 protein. This sample has about 1 million distinct CDR3 sequences, with more than 35% found just once. This clonotype originated in a woman between 55 and 75 years old in good health. The chain combines TRBV5-1 with TRBJ1-1, with D unclear. Sequenced material: blood. CDR3 sequence (DNA): TGCGACGGCAGCTCCCAGTGGGAAGCTTTCTTT. Translated: CDGSSQWEAFF.